This entry features one T cell receptor beta chain sequence. No antigen is known for it. No much larger clone exists at a distance of one base, and base qualities are not known. V is clipped by 4 bases and J by 5 bases, and the sequence between their germline boundaries is 20 bases long. The CDR3 covers 16 residues, taking in both the cysteine and the phenylalanine. The read is trimmed to its CDR3 DNA, 48 bases read in frame from base 1. The germline V gene specifies SGHTA as CDR1 and FQGTGA as CDR2. This sample was included in a study of shared clonotypes between healthy human individuals (dated by TCRdb to between 2020 and 2021). As for the study more broadly: A couple of women and three men aged 18 to 49 years were included in the cohort. Different laboratories and diverse techniques were used to prepare libraries and sequence TCR repertoires, to increase sequencing depth and limit assay-specific biases. To estimate repertoire size and how much clonotype sharing occurs between individuals, the study deeply sequenced the blood TCR repertoires of five or six healthy adults. Per donor, leukapheresis produced somewhere between about 0.8 and 9.5 billion PBMCs. Overall study outcomes, separate from this receptor: The genetic and exposure-history diversity represented was limited by the small number of donors. Sampling was restricted to blood, and TCR repertoires in tissues likely differ from the TCR repertoires found in blood. Based on pairwise subsampling, the degree of clonotype sharing among donors was expected to be affected by sequencing depth.

Healthy HIV-negative adults with no recently reported acute infections or vaccinations were included as donors. Every donor was a Caucasian adult residing in Nashville, Tennessee, USA. For unsorted samples, 90 million or so PBMCs were counted and genomic DNA was extracted with the QIAamp DNA Blood Mini kit. Blood was collected by leukapheresis, and PBMCs were isolated by Ficoll-Histopaque density gradient centrifugation and then cryopreserved in liquid nitrogen vapor phase. Using the deep immunoSEQ assay, multiplex PCR amplified TCR CDR3 regions from genomic DNA. For each cell subset, the extracted genomic DNA was distributed evenly across all wells of several immunoSEQ 96-well plates, and each plate served as one replicate. Each replicate PCR for unsorted PBMC received approximately 300 ng genomic DNA, equal to 25,000 to 35,000 T cell genomes. Ten immunoSEQ deep assay plates were used to sequence the unsorted PBMC genomic DNA. Purified libraries were quantified with a Qubit 3.0 fluorometer, sized on a Bioanalyzer 2100, and re-quantified with the KAPA Library Quantification kit. Every immunoSEQ 96-well plate was sequenced on a dedicated single-read 150-cycle Illumina NextSeq 550 flow cell. In the source study's methods: Because the immunoSEQ output held only junctional sequences and lacked quality scores, the filtering could not match the filtering applied to full-length reads. Sequences were annotated with PyIR, a Python wrapper for IgBLAST v1.9, using IMGT germline references to assign V/J genes and CDR3. Reads were filtered out if the reads had weak V/J assignments (E-value above 1e-6), no CDR3, stop codons, out-of-frame junctions, or ambiguous translated residues. V3J clonotypes were defined as sequences sharing an identical inferred V gene, J gene, and CDR3 amino acid sequence. The percentage overlap between two repertoires was calculated by dividing the number of shared unique clonotypes by the size of the smaller repertoire. RTK rarefaction, the Chao1 estimator, and Recon v2.1 estimates of unobserved clonotypes were used to assess repertoire richness. The clones in this table, taken by TCRdb from immuneACCESS, are in-frame only. Not every clone is retained; where verified, under half of the shortfall comes from an unresolved V gene, and the cause of the rest is unknown. V and J calls and clone size are as listed in that table; D and trimming were resolved from the DNA. The sample has 490,000 or so clones on record, 70% to 80% of them singletons. The ten largest clones capture less than 15% of the sample.

This receptor was obtained from a woman in her forties in good health. Some clones in this sample may be carry-over from other donors' samples. The rearranged chain carries TRBV7-3 and TRBJ1-2; D gene: possibly TRBD1, on 6 matching bases. Specimen: PBMCs. This receptor carries the CDR3 CASSSGQRRPPYGYTF. The sequenced DNA is TGTGCCAGCAGCTCTGGACAGAGGCGCCCTCCTTATGGCTACACCTTC.